The 11 T cell receptor beta chains in this list originate from one sample, sequenced in a study of response to subunit inactivated influenza vaccine (dated by TCRdb to the late 2010s). The library was produced with RT-PCR. For sequencing, an Illumina HiSeq 2500 was employed. TCRdb reprocessing: public reads trimmed at Q25 with fastp, clones called with MiXCR, in-frame beta chains kept. Every distinct CDR3 protein forms one entry, paired with its most common genes and DNA. Within this sample are around 790,000 distinct CDR3 sequences, with 21% of them counted one time only. In total, the top ten clones hold 10% of the sample. This material consisted of PBMCs from blood, taken more than 4 days after vaccination. Receptors were obtained from a man aged 50 to 59 who received an inactivated influenza vaccine. Donor details come from another sample of the same person, matched by shared clones.

This clonotype was counted only a few times. The V gene is TRBV7-9, the J gene TRBJ2-1; TRBD2 matches 12 bases. Germline CDR1 and CDR2: SEHNR and FQNEAQ (reference sequence). The CDR3 is 15 residues long. With V trimmed by 5 bases and J by 3 bases, 2 bases remained unmatched. The CDR3 spells CASSRLAGVYNEQFF. CDR3 bases: TGTGCCAGCAGCCGACTAGCGGGAGTCTACAATGAGCAGTTCTTC.

This clonotype has a handful of counts. This chain uses TRBV5-1 with TRBJ1-1; D is undetermined. This CDR3 region has 13 residues. In germline, CDR1 is SGHRS, CDR2 YFSETQ. The germline V and J ends were trimmed by 0 bases and 3 bases, with 6 bases remaining between them. The CDR3 DNA reads TGCGCCAGCAGCTTGGACTCGGACACTGAAGCTTTCTTT. Amino acid sequence: CASSLDSDTEAFF.

The chain carries TRBV6-5 and TRBJ2-3; 8 bases map to TRBD2. From germline, CDR1 is MNHEY and CDR2 SVGAGI. The CDR3 spans 17 residues. Trimming took 0 bases from V and 4 from J; bases not matched to a gene: 9. In nucleotides, the CDR3 is TGTGCCAGCAGTTACTCGGTGCCTGCGGGAGGTTCAGATACGCAGTATTTT. Translating gives CASSYSVPAGGSDTQYF.

This chain links TRBV9 with TRBJ2-1, with TRBD2 matching over 8 bases. The CDR3 length is 13 residues. The germline V gene encodes CDR1 SGDLS and CDR2 YYNGEE. V lost 4 bases, J lost 12 bases, and 9 bases stayed unmatched. CDR3: CASSSPAGTRQFF. The CDR3 DNA sequence: TGTGCCAGCAGCTCCCCTGCCGGGACTAGGCAGTTCTTC.

This clonotype has just a few counts. The chain carries TRBV12-3 or TRBV12-4 and TRBJ2-4, with D possibly being TRBD1 or TRBD2 (5 bases each). Trimming took off 3 bases at V and 0 bases at J, with 9 bases between the two ends. The CDR3 runs to 15 residues. The CDR3 nucleotides are TGTGCCAGCAGTTTCAACGGGGCAGCCAAAAACATTCAGTACTTC. Its translation: CASSFNGAAKNIQYF.

V is TRBV14 and J is TRBJ2-5; D gene uncertain. The CDR3 is 13 residues long. V was cut by 2 bases and J by 5 bases, with 9 bases left in between. CDR1 and CDR2 from the germline V gene are SGHDN and FVKESK. CDR3 residues: CASSQRIRETQYF. In DNA form, the CDR3 reads TGTGCCAGCAGCCAAAGGATCCGGGAGACCCAGTACTTC.

A few counts support this clonotype. The chain joins TRBV7-2 to TRBJ2-3; a weak D match, TRBD2 (6 bases). Trimming stripped 3 bases from V and 2 bases from J, with 15 bases between. Germline values: CDR1 SGHTA, CDR2 FQGNSA. There are 16 residues in the CDR3. CDR3 DNA: TGTGCCAGCAGCTTCGCACGGACTACCTTCACAGATACGCAGTATTTT. This translates into CASSFARTTFTDTQYF.

CDR3 bases: TGTGCCAGCAGTCCGCCGGGACTTCCTTCTCTGGCTCCTGGGGCCAACGTCCTGACTTTC. It specifies CASSPPGLPSLAPGANVLTF. The chain carries TRBV11-1 and TRBJ2-6, with D possibly TRBD2 on 6 matching bases. The CDR3 spans 20 residues. Germline V gene sequence: CDR1 SGHAT, CDR2 FQDESV (reference sequence). The V gene lost 6 bases and the J gene lost 2 bases, with 26 bases spanning the gap.

The table lists this clonotype with a few counts. The gene calls are TRBV21-1 and TRBJ2-3; the table's D call of TRBD2 was not tested on the DNA. TRBV21-1 is annotated as a pseudogene. CDR3 length equals 12 residues. This CDR3 is CASSTSGLTQYF. The DNA for the CDR3 is TGTGCCAGCAGCACCAGCGGGCTTACGCAGTATTTT.

This rearrangement joins TRBV11-2 to TRBJ1-2, with D uncertain. Germline V gene sequence: CDR1 SGHAT, CDR2 FQNNGV. Deletions cut 7 bases from V and 4 bases from J, with 22 bases between. The CDR3 sequence is 16 residues long. The CDR3 DNA is TGTGCCAGCATCTCCAGATCGGGGTTAGAAGGCTATGGCTACACCTTC. Amino acids: CASISRSGLEGYGYTF.

The CDR3 nucleotides read TGTGCCAGCTCACCGCAACTAGCGGGTTTAACAGATACGCAGTATTTT. Translating it yields CASSPQLAGLTDTQYF. V is TRBV18 and J is TRBJ2-3; TRBD2 aligns across 9 bases. This CDR3 region has 16 residues. Germline V CDR1 and CDR2: KGHSH, LQKENI. The V segment lost 3 bases and the J segment 3 bases; nucleotides outside the gene matches: 7.